This T cell receptor (beta chain) was sequenced in a study of T cells in Graves' hyperthyroidism and ophthalmopathy. For the study at large: Blood was drawn when the patient was first diagnosed and still untreated.

This clonotype was counted ten times or more. Antigen unknown. Researchers amplified the TCR beta CDR3 regions from RNA transcripts. With the HTBI primer set, the TCR CDR3 went through a first round of RT-PCR. MiXCR was run by TCRdb on the multiplex PCR reads, yielding one entry per CDR3 protein. The data hold fewer than 750,000 distinct CDR3 sequences, with more than 12% observed a single time. Germline-derived CDR1 and CDR2 are SEHNR and FQNEAQ (reference sequence). The CDR3 consists of 15 residues. V shed 3 bases and J 4 bases; nucleotides not matched to a gene: 5. The diagnoses drew upon clinical symptoms, serum thyroxine and TRAb, thyroid ultrasound and orbital computed tomography. The source of the PBMCs was over 8.5 ml of fresh peripheral blood. Whole-study results and caveats: In simple terms, a model built on 13 V-J features told ophthalmopathy apart from stable hyperthyroidism.

Material for sequencing was blood. The chain has TRBV7-9 and TRBJ2-2, with 7 nucleotides matching TRBD1. The sequence came from a woman aged 50 to 60 with Graves' ophthalmopathy. CDR3 amino acids: CASSFETGTTGELFF. As DNA, the CDR3 is TGTGCCAGCAGCTTTGAGACAGGGACCACCGGGGAGCTGTTTTTT.